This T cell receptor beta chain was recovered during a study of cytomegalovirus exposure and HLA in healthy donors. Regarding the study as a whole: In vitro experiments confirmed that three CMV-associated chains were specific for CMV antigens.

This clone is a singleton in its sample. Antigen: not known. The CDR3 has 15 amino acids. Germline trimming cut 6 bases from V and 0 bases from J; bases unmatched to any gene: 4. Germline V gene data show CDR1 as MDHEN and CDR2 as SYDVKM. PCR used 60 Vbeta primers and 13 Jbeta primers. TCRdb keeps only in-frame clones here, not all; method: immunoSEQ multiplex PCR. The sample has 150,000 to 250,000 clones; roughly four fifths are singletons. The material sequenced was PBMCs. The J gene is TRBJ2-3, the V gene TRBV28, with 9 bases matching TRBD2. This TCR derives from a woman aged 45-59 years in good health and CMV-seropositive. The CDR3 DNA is TGTGCCAGCAGCACTAGCGGGCCTAGCACAGATACGCAGTATTTT. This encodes CASSTSGPSTDTQYF. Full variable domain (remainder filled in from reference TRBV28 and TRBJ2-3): DVKVTQSSRYLVKRTGEKVFLECVQDMDHENMFWYRQDPGLGLRLIYFSYDVKMKEKGDIPEGYSVSREKKERFSLILESASTNQTSMYLCASSTSGPSTDTQYFGPGTRLTVL.